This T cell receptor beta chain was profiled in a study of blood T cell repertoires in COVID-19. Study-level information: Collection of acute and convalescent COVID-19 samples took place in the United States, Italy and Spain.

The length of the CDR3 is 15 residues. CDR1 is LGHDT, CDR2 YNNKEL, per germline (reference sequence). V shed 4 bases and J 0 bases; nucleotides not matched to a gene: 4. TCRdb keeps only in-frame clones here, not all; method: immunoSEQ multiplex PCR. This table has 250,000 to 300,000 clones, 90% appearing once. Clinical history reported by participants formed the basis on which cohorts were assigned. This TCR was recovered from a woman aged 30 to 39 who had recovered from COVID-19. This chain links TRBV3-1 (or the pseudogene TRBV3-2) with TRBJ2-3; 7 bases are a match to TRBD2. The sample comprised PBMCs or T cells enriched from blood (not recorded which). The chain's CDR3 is CASSRGGLSTDTQYF. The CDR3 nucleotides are TGTGCCAGCAGCCGGGGGGGGTTAAGCACAGATACGCAGTATTTT.